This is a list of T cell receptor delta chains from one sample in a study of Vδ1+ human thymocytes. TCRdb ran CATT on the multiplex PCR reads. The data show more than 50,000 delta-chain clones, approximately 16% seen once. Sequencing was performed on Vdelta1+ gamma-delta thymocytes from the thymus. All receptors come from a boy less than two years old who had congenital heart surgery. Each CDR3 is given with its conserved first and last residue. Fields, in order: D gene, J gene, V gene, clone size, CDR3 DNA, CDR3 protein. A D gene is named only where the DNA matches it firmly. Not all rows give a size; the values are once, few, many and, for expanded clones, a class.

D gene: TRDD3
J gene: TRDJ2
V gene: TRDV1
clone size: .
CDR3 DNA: TGTGCTCTTGGGGAACTTCCCCCGCTGGGGATACAATCAGCACAACTCTTCTTT
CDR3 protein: CALGELPPLGIQSAQLFF

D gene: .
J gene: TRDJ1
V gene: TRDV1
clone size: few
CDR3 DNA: TGTGCTCTTGGGGAACTGAGACCTCAGGGCACCGATAAACTCATCTTT
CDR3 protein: CALGELRPQGTDKLIF

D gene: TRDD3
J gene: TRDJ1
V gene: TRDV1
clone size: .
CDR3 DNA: TGTGCTCTTGGGGAACGATCGGGGATAGGGAGACTCATCTTT
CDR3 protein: CALGERSGIGRLIF

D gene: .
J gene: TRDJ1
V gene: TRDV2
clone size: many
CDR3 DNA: TGTGCCTGTGACACCGGGGGTTACACCGATAAACTCATCTTT
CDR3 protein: CACDTGGYTDKLIF

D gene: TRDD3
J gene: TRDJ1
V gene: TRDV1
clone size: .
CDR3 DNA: TGTGCTCTTGGGGAACCGGACGCCTTCTCTACTGGGGACCCCGATAAACTCATCTTT
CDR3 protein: CALGEPDAFSTGDPDKLIF

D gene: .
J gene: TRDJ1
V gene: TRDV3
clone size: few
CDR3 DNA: TGTGCCTTCCACCCTTCTTATCCTACGCGGGGGTGCACCGATAAACTCATCTTT
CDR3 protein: CAFHPSYPTRGCTDKLIF

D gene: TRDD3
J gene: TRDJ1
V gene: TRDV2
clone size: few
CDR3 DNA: TGTGCCTGTGACACCGTTGGGGGATACACCGATAAACTCATCTTT
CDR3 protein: CACDTVGGYTDKLIF

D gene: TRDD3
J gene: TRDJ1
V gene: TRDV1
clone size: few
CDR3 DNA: TGTGCTCTTGGGGAACCAAACTGGGGGATACCCCATAGGGTCGATAAACTCATCTTT
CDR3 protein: CALGEPNWGIPHRVDKLIF

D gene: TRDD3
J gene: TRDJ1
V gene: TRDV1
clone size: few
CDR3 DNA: TGTGCTCTTGGGGAACCTCCCTACGCCGGAATTCCTCGGGGACTGGGGGATACGCCCGATAAACTCATCTTT
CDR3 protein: CALGEPPYAGIPRGLGDTPDKLIF

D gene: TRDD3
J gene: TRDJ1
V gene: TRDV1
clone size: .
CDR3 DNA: TGTGCTCTTGGTTCTACTACTACTCTACACCTTTTGGTACTGGGGGATTCCGATAAACTCATCTTT
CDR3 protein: CALGSTTTLHLLVLGDSDKLIF

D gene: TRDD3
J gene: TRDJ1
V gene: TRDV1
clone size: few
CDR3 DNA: TGTGCTCTTGGGGAAAACTGGGGGATACGCGGAACCGATAAACTCATCTTT
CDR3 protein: CALGENWGIRGTDKLIF

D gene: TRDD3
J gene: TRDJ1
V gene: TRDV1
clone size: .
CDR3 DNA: TGTGCTCTTGGGGAACTGTGCACGCTGGGGGAGCACACCGATAAACTCATCTTT
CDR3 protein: CALGELCTLGEHTDKLIF

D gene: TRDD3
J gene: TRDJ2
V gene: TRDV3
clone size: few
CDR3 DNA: TGTGCCTTTAACTTCCGCGAACTGGGGGATACGCGTCAGGGGGAGTTGACAGCACAACTCTTCTTT
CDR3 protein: CAFNFRELGDTRQGELTAQLFF

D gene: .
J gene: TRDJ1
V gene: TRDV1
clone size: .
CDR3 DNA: TGTGCTCTTGGGGAACAGCCTTCGGGCCCACCTGGGACCGATAAACTCATCTTT
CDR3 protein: CALGEQPSGPPGTDKLIF

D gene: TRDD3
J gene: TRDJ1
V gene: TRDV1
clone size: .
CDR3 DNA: TGTGCTCTTGGGGAAGCCTGGGGGATACGCGTTAATAAACTCATCTTT
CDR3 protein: CALGEAWGIRVNKLIF

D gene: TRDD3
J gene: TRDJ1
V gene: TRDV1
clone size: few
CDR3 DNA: TGTGCTCTTGGTGCCTATGTTAGATCCTTCCGAACTGGGGGATACCGCGACACCGATAAACTCATCTTT
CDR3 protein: CALGAYVRSFRTGGYRDTDKLIF

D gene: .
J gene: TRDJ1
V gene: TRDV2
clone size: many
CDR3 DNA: TGTGCCTGTGACACGGGGCCTGTACCAAGGTTAGTTTCAACCGATAAACTCATCTTT
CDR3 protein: CACDTGPVPRLVSTDKLIF

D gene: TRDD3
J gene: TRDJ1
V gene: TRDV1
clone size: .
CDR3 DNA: TGTGCTCTTGGGGAACCCCGGCCTTCCCCTACTGGGGGAGAAAAACTCATCTTT
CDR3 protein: CALGEPRPSPTGGEKLIF

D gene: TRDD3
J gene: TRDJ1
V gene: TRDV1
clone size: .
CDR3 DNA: TGTGCTCTTGGGGAAGGTCCTACGTGGGGGATACGCCAACCTTCCACCGATAAACTCATCTTT
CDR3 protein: CALGEGPTWGIRQPSTDKLIF

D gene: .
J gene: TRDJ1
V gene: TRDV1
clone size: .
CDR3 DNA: TGTGCTCTTGGGGAACGGGGTCAATCCCCCCTTGTTGGCGATAAACTCATCTTT
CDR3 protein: CALGERGQSPLVGDKLIF

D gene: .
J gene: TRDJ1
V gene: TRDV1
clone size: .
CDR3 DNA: TGTGCTCTTGGGGTCAGGGGGGACCAGTACACCGATAAACTCATCTTT
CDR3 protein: CALGVRGDQYTDKLIF

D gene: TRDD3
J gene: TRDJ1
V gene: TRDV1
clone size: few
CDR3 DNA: TGTGCTCTTGGGGAAGGGTCCACGAAGGGGGATTGGCACGCCGATAAACTCATCTTT
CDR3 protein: CALGEGSTKGDWHADKLIF

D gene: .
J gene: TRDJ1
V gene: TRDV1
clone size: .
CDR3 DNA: TGTGCTCTTGGGGAACTAGCCCTTTTGCTGTACACCGATAAACTCATCTTT
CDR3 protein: CALGELALLLYTDKLIF

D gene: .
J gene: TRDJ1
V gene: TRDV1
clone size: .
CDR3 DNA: TGTGCTCTTGGGGAACAAGAAGCCGATAAACTCATCTTT
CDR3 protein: CALGEQEADKLIF

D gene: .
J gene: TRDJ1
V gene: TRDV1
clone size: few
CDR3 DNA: TGTGCTCTTGGGGAAGCCCTGTACACCGATAAACTCATCTTT
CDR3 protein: CALGEALYTDKLIF

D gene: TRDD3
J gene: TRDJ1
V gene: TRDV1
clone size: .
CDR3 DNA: TGTGCTCTTGGATGGGGAAGGGCAAGGTGTCCTACTGGGGGATACGCCGACACCGATAAACTCATCTTT
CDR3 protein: CALGWGRARCPTGGYADTDKLIF

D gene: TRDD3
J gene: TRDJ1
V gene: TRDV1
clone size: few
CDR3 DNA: TGTGCTCTTGGGGAACTTTCTGGGGGATTACCATACACCGATAAACTCATCTTT
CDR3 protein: CALGELSGGLPYTDKLIF

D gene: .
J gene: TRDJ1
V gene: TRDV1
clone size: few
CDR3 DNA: TGTGCTCTTGGGGAATATCCCCCCTACACCGATAAACTCATCTTT
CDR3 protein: CALGEYPPYTDKLIF

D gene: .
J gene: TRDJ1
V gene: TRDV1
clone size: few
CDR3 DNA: TGTGCTCTTGGGGAAAATCCACCCTCCTACGTCAAGGTACGGGGCACCGATAAACTCATCTTT
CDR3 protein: CALGENPPSYVKVRGTDKLIF

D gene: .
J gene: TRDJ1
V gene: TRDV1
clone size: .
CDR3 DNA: TGTGCTCTTGGGGATTGCCTTCCTAAAGATAGTAGCTGGGGGTCCTACACCGATAAACTCATCTTT
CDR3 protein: CALGDCLPKDSSWGSYTDKLIF

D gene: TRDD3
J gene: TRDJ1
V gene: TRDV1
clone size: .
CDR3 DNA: TGTGCTCTTGGGGAACTCAGGCTTCCCCCAGCCTCGTACTGGGGATCTTACACCGATAAACTCATCTTT
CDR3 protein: CALGELRLPPASYWGSYTDKLIF

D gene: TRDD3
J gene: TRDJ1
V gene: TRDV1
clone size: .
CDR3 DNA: TGTGCTCTCTCAGCGGACTGGGGGATACTTAGTAAACTCATCTTT
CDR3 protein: CALSADWGILSKLIF

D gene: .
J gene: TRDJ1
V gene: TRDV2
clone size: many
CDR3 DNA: TGTGCCTGTGACACCGGGCCCCCCGAAGATGGGGCGACCGATAAACTCATCTTT
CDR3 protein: CACDTGPPEDGATDKLIF